This is a list of T cell receptor beta chains from one sample in a study of control samples from healthy donors and cancer patients. The assay was immunoSEQ multiplex PCR, and TCRdb's table has in-frame clones only and misses some. The data contain more than 110,000 clones, 80% to 95% of them seen just once; the ten biggest clones take up around 11%. The sample consisted of blood. The receptors shown here come from a young man in good health. Both conserved end residues are part of each CDR3. The D gene is left open where the match is weak. Part of the rows lack a size; the others show once, few, many or a class for expanded clones.

D gene: TRBD2; V gene: TRBV5-1; clone size: NA; J gene: TRBJ2-7; CDR3 protein: CASSPGTSAYEQYF; CDR3 DNA: TGCGCCAGCAGCCCCGGGACTAGCGCTTACGAGCAGTACTTC
D gene: NA; V gene: TRBV6-1; clone size: NA; J gene: TRBJ1-2; CDR3 protein: CASSEGSWPSGYTF; CDR3 DNA: TGTGCCAGCAGTGAGGGGAGCTGGCCCTCTGGCTACACCTTC
D gene: NA; V gene: TRBV19; clone size: NA; J gene: TRBJ1-3; CDR3 protein: CASSIETAGNTIYF; CDR3 DNA: TGTGCCAGTAGTATAGAAACAGCGGGAAACACCATATATTTT
D gene: NA; V gene: TRBV11-2; clone size: few; J gene: TRBJ1-1; CDR3 protein: CASSLELYTEAFF; CDR3 DNA: TGTGCCAGCAGCTTAGAATTGTACACTGAAGCTTTCTTT
D gene: TRBD2; V gene: TRBV30; clone size: NA; J gene: TRBJ2-2; CDR3 protein: CAERLAGGEAGELFF; CDR3 DNA: TGTGCCGAGAGACTAGCGGGAGGGGAAGCCGGGGAGCTGTTTTTT
D gene: TRBD1; V gene: TRBV5-4; clone size: NA; J gene: TRBJ1-1; CDR3 protein: CASSQGQGNMNTEAFF; CDR3 DNA: TGTGCCAGCAGCCAAGGACAGGGCAACATGAACACTGAAGCTTTCTTT
D gene: NA; V gene: TRBV5-4; clone size: NA; J gene: TRBJ1-4; CDR3 protein: CASSLRSGFNEKLFF; CDR3 DNA: TGTGCCAGCAGCTTGCGTTCGGGGTTTAATGAAAAACTGTTTTTT
D gene: NA; V gene: TRBV18; clone size: NA; J gene: TRBJ2-1; CDR3 protein: CASSRGNNEQFF; CDR3 DNA: TGTGCCAGCTCGCGGGGAAACAATGAGCAGTTCTTC
D gene: NA; V gene: TRBV19; clone size: NA; J gene: TRBJ2-4; CDR3 protein: CASKQGTKNIQYF; CDR3 DNA: TGTGCCAGCAAACAGGGTACCAAAAACATTCAGTACTTC
D gene: TRBD2; V gene: TRBV6-6; clone size: NA; J gene: TRBJ2-1; CDR3 protein: CASSRGGLAGYNEQFF; CDR3 DNA: TGTGCCAGCAGTAGAGGGGGACTAGCGGGCTACAATGAGCAGTTCTTC
D gene: NA; V gene: TRBV13; clone size: once; J gene: TRBJ2-1; CDR3 protein: CASSFDLSYNEQFF; CDR3 DNA: TGTGCCAGCAGCTTCGATTTATCCTACAATGAGCAGTTCTTC
D gene: NA; V gene: TRBV19; clone size: NA; J gene: TRBJ2-1; CDR3 protein: CASSIANEQFF; CDR3 DNA: TGTGCCAGTAGTATCGCTAATGAGCAGTTCTTC
D gene: NA; V gene: TRBV29-1; clone size: NA; J gene: TRBJ1-1; CDR3 protein: CSVGPRGSLNRPEAFF; CDR3 DNA: TGCAGCGTTGGACCTCGAGGGTCCCTCAATAGACCTGAAGCTTTCTTT
D gene: TRBD1; V gene: TRBV2; clone size: NA; J gene: TRBJ1-1; CDR3 protein: CASSRDRGQAFF; CDR3 DNA: TGTGCCAGCAGTCGGGACAGGGGGCAAGCTTTCTTT
D gene: TRBD2; V gene: TRBV4-1; clone size: NA; J gene: TRBJ2-7; CDR3 protein: CASSQDALAGGYEQYF; CDR3 DNA: TGCGCCAGCAGCCAAGATGCACTAGCGGGAGGATACGAGCAGTACTTC
D gene: NA; V gene: TRBV5-6; clone size: NA; J gene: TRBJ1-4; CDR3 protein: CASSLYESGEKLFF; CDR3 DNA: TGTGCCAGCAGCTTATATGAAAGCGGTGAAAAACTGTTTTTT
D gene: NA; V gene: TRBV9; clone size: NA; J gene: TRBJ2-3; CDR3 protein: CASSREPSTDTQYF; CDR3 DNA: TGTGCCAGCAGCCGTGAGCCAAGCACAGATACGCAGTATTTT
D gene: NA; V gene: TRBV10-2; clone size: NA; J gene: TRBJ1-4; CDR3 protein: CASRKGGPATNEKLFF; CDR3 DNA: TGCGCCAGCCGAAAGGGGGGCCCTGCAACTAATGAAAAACTGTTTTTT
D gene: NA; V gene: TRBV15; clone size: NA; J gene: TRBJ1-4; CDR3 protein: CATSRVRGVGDEKLFF; CDR3 DNA: TGTGCCACCAGCAGAGTGCGGGGGGTAGGGGATGAAAAACTGTTTTTT
D gene: TRBD1; V gene: TRBV13; clone size: NA; J gene: TRBJ2-7; CDR3 protein: CASSTGQGAEQYF; CDR3 DNA: TGTGCCAGCAGCACGGGACAGGGGGCCGAGCAGTACTTC
D gene: NA; V gene: TRBV27; clone size: NA; J gene: TRBJ1-5; CDR3 protein: CASSPLFSNQPQHF; CDR3 DNA: TGTGCCAGCAGTCCACTCTTCAGCAATCAGCCCCAGCATTTT
D gene: NA; V gene: TRBV7-2; clone size: NA; J gene: TRBJ1-6; CDR3 protein: CASSLGPNNSPLHF; CDR3 DNA: TGTGCCAGCAGCTTGGGACCAAATAATTCACCCCTCCACTTT
D gene: NA; V gene: TRBV10-3; clone size: few; J gene: TRBJ2-7; CDR3 protein: CAIGPLYEQYF; CDR3 DNA: TGTGCCATCGGACCGCTATACGAGCAGTACTTC
D gene: NA; V gene: TRBV5-4; clone size: NA; J gene: TRBJ2-7; CDR3 protein: CASRPGTDPYEQYF; CDR3 DNA: TGTGCCAGCAGGCCCGGGACCGATCCCTACGAGCAGTACTTC
D gene: NA; V gene: TRBV25-1; clone size: NA; J gene: TRBJ1-5; CDR3 protein: CASSESGGLGPQHF; CDR3 DNA: TGTGCCAGCAGTGAATCGGGGGGTTTGGGGCCCCAGCATTTT
D gene: TRBD2; V gene: TRBV11-3; clone size: NA; J gene: TRBJ2-3; CDR3 protein: CASSLDGVGGGTDTQYF; CDR3 DNA: TGTGCCAGCAGCTTAGATGGCGTCGGGGGGGGCACAGATACGCAGTATTTT
D gene: NA; V gene: TRBV28; clone size: NA; J gene: TRBJ1-2; CDR3 protein: CAIQNKQGISYGYTF; CDR3 DNA: TGTGCCATCCAGAACAAACAGGGAATCTCCTATGGCTACACCTTC
D gene: NA; V gene: TRBV7-9; clone size: few; J gene: TRBJ1-3; CDR3 protein: CASSLATSGNTIYF; CDR3 DNA: TGTGCCAGCAGCTTAGCGACATCTGGAAACACCATATATTTT
D gene: NA; V gene: TRBV28; clone size: NA; J gene: TRBJ2-5; CDR3 protein: CASSFLGREQETQYF; CDR3 DNA: TGTGCCAGCAGTTTTTTAGGCAGGGAACAAGAGACCCAGTACTTC
D gene: NA; V gene: TRBV20-1; clone size: NA; J gene: TRBJ2-1; CDR3 protein: CSANERLPYNEQFF; CDR3 DNA: TGCAGTGCTAATGAGCGATTACCCTACAATGAGCAGTTCTTC
D gene: NA; V gene: TRBV5-4; clone size: NA; J gene: TRBJ1-1; CDR3 protein: CASSLTARGTEAFF; CDR3 DNA: TGTGCCAGCAGCTTAACGGCCCGGGGTACTGAAGCTTTCTTT
D gene: NA; V gene: TRBV15; clone size: NA; J gene: TRBJ1-1; CDR3 protein: CATSRDIGGLAEAFF; CDR3 DNA: TGTGCCACCAGCAGAGATATCGGGGGTTTGGCTGAAGCTTTCTTT
D gene: NA; V gene: TRBV29-1; clone size: once; J gene: TRBJ2-6; CDR3 protein: CTVCGRISGANVLTF; CDR3 DNA: TGCACGGTTTGTGGTCGAATCTCTGGGGCCAACGTCCTGACTTTC
D gene: TRBD2; V gene: TRBV4-2; clone size: NA; J gene: TRBJ2-1; CDR3 protein: CASSQEPGLAGAYNEQFF; CDR3 DNA: TGTGCCAGCAGCCAGGAACCGGGACTAGCGGGAGCATACAATGAGCAGTTCTTC
D gene: TRBD2; V gene: TRBV5-6; clone size: NA; J gene: TRBJ2-2; CDR3 protein: CASSPTSGVGTGELFF; CDR3 DNA: TGTGCCAGCAGCCCGACTAGCGGAGTGGGCACCGGGGAGCTGTTTTTT
D gene: NA; V gene: TRBV4-3; clone size: NA; J gene: TRBJ1-1; CDR3 protein: CASSQGIRQNTEAFF; CDR3 DNA: TGCGCCAGCAGCCAAGGCATCCGACAGAACACTGAAGCTTTCTTT
D gene: TRBD1; V gene: TRBV7-9; clone size: NA; J gene: TRBJ1-3; CDR3 protein: CASRAQGAGNTIYF; CDR3 DNA: TGTGCCAGCAGGGCACAGGGGGCTGGAAACACCATATATTTT
D gene: NA; V gene: TRBV3-1/TRBV3-2; clone size: NA; J gene: TRBJ1-1; CDR3 protein: CASSPWGGGYEAFF; CDR3 DNA: TGTGCCAGCAGCCCCTGGGGAGGGGGGTATGAAGCTTTCTTT
D gene: NA; V gene: TRBV3-1/TRBV3-2; clone size: few; J gene: TRBJ1-1; CDR3 protein: CASRARSRGAYTEAFF; CDR3 DNA: TGTGCCAGCAGAGCTCGAAGTCGGGGGGCTTACACTGAAGCTTTCTTT
D gene: TRBD2; V gene: TRBV5-4; clone size: NA; J gene: TRBJ2-3; CDR3 protein: CASTRFGGGPTDTQYF; CDR3 DNA: TGTGCCAGCACCCGCTTCGGGGGAGGGCCGACAGATACGCAGTATTTT
D gene: TRBD2; V gene: TRBV3-1/TRBV3-2; clone size: NA; J gene: TRBJ2-7; CDR3 protein: CASRAGLGLDEQYF; CDR3 DNA: TGTGCCAGCAGAGCGGGACTAGGGTTAGACGAGCAGTACTTC
D gene: NA; V gene: TRBV25-1; clone size: once; J gene: TRBJ2-7; CDR3 protein: CASSKGYYEQYF; CDR3 DNA: TGTGCCAGCTCCAAGGGATACTACGAGCAGTACTTC
D gene: NA; V gene: TRBV21-1; clone size: once; J gene: TRBJ2-5; CDR3 protein: CASSKVNFCGWDQPETQYF; CDR3 DNA: TGTGCCAGCAGCAAAGTGAATTTTTGTGGCTGGGATCAGCCAGAGACCCAGTACTTC
D gene: TRBD1; V gene: TRBV6-5; clone size: NA; J gene: TRBJ2-1; CDR3 protein: CASTLRRQGAFEQFF; CDR3 DNA: TGTGCCAGCACCCTGAGGAGACAGGGGGCTTTCGAGCAGTTCTTC
D gene: NA; V gene: TRBV11-2; clone size: NA; J gene: TRBJ2-1; CDR3 protein: CASSPQGLSANEQFF; CDR3 DNA: TGTGCCAGCAGCCCCCAGGGACTGTCTGCCAATGAGCAGTTCTTC
D gene: TRBD1; V gene: TRBV11-3; clone size: NA; J gene: TRBJ2-7; CDR3 protein: CASSVGPGQELADEQYF; CDR3 DNA: TGTGCCAGCAGCGTAGGCCCGGGACAGGAACTCGCGGACGAGCAGTACTTC
D gene: NA; V gene: TRBV9; clone size: NA; J gene: TRBJ2-2; CDR3 protein: CASSVTRDWTNTGELFF; CDR3 DNA: TGTGCCAGCAGCGTTACCCGGGACTGGACGAACACCGGGGAGCTGTTTTTT
D gene: TRBD2; V gene: TRBV4-2; clone size: once; J gene: TRBJ2-7; CDR3 protein: CASSQGRLAGVEQYF; CDR3 DNA: TGTGCCAGCAGCCAGGGGAGGCTAGCGGGAGTCGAGCAGTACTTC
D gene: TRBD1; V gene: TRBV2; clone size: NA; J gene: TRBJ1-2; CDR3 protein: CASRTTGHGYTF; CDR3 DNA: TGTGCCAGCAGAACGACAGGGCACGGCTACACCTTC
D gene: TRBD2; V gene: TRBV5-1; clone size: NA; J gene: TRBJ2-7; CDR3 protein: CASSWGGLAAPRTYEQYF; CDR3 DNA: TGCGCCAGCAGTTGGGGGGGACTAGCGGCCCCCCGAACCTACGAGCAGTACTTC
D gene: NA; V gene: TRBV9; clone size: NA; J gene: TRBJ1-6; CDR3 protein: CASSPRHSYNSPLHF; CDR3 DNA: TGTGCCAGCAGCCCCCGACACTCCTATAATTCACCCCTCCACTTT
D gene: NA; V gene: TRBV4-2; clone size: NA; J gene: TRBJ1-2; CDR3 protein: CASSQGGIANYGYTF; CDR3 DNA: TGTGCCAGCAGCCAAGGGGGGATAGCTAACTATGGCTACACCTTC
D gene: NA; V gene: TRBV29-1; clone size: NA; J gene: TRBJ1-1; CDR3 protein: CSVGGRPTEAFF; CDR3 DNA: TGCAGCGTTGGGGGGCGTCCCACTGAAGCTTTCTTT
D gene: NA; V gene: TRBV29-1; clone size: NA; J gene: TRBJ1-1; CDR3 protein: CSGRVDMNTEAFF; CDR3 DNA: TGCAGCGGTCGGGTGGACATGAACACTGAAGCTTTCTTT
D gene: NA; V gene: TRBV28; clone size: NA; J gene: TRBJ1-1; CDR3 protein: CASEGAGGGTEAFF; CDR3 DNA: TGTGCCTCCGAAGGGGCCGGGGGCGGCACTGAAGCTTTCTTT
D gene: NA; V gene: TRBV27; clone size: NA; J gene: TRBJ1-5; CDR3 protein: CASSLSLNQPQHF; CDR3 DNA: TGTGCCAGCAGTTTATCCCTAAATCAGCCCCAGCATTTT
D gene: NA; V gene: TRBV20-1; clone size: NA; J gene: TRBJ2-3; CDR3 protein: CSAAPTDTQYF; CDR3 DNA: TGCAGTGCTGCTCCCACAGATACGCAGTATTTT
D gene: TRBD1; V gene: TRBV28; clone size: NA; J gene: TRBJ1-2; CDR3 protein: CASSPGTGKGYTF; CDR3 DNA: TGTGCCAGCAGTCCCGGGACAGGGAAGGGCTACACCTTC
D gene: TRBD1; V gene: TRBV28; clone size: NA; J gene: TRBJ1-1; CDR3 protein: CASRYTGQGGAEAFF; CDR3 DNA: TGTGCCAGCAGATATACGGGACAGGGGGGAGCTGAAGCTTTCTTT
D gene: NA; V gene: TRBV19; clone size: NA; J gene: TRBJ1-5; CDR3 protein: CASNHRVTNQPQHF; CDR3 DNA: TGTGCCAGCAATCACCGGGTCACCAATCAGCCCCAGCATTTT